The clone carrying this T cell receptor (beta chain) was recorded a few times. Germline V CDR1 and CDR2: SNHLY, FYNNEI. Between the trimmed V and J ends, which lost 3 bases and 7 bases, there was a span of 12 bases. The CDR3 has 14 residues. Each CDR3 protein gets one entry after TCRdb re-called the multiplex PCR reads with MiXCR. The sample lists 17,000 or so distinct CDR3 sequences; about 45% were seen once. This sample stems from a study of breast tumors, draining lymph nodes, adjacent tissues. The V and J genes are TRBV2 and TRBJ1-4; a possible D gene is TRBD1 (5 bases). Sample: tumor-adjacent breast tissue. The receptor's source is a female donor with breast cancer. Some clones in this sample may be carry-over from other donors' samples. CDR3 in amino acids: CASSDREVFEKLFF. In nucleotides, the CDR3 is TGTGCCAGCAGTGACAGGGAGGTTTTTGAAAAACTGTTTTTT. Full variable domain (outside the CDR3, taken from reference TRBV2 and TRBJ1-4): EPEVTQTPSHQVTQMGQEVILRCVPISNHLYFYWYRQILGQKVEFLVSFYNNEISEKSEIFDDQFSVERPDGSNFTLKIRSTKLEDSAMYFCASSDREVFEKLFFGSGTQLSVL.